This TCR beta chain comes out of a study of T-cell reconstitution after alpha-beta-depleted transplantation in children. Concerning this clonotype itself: As yet, its antigen is unknown.

TCRbeta library construction was performed incorporating unique molecular identifiers. TCRdb ran MiXCR on the PCR reads and lists one entry per CDR3 protein. The table shows 300,000 to 350,000 distinct CDR3 sequences, with roughly 25% occurring only once. Regarding the study as a whole: At the one-year point after transplant, T-cell counts and TCRbeta diversity were found to come mostly from T cells that had been newly produced. It was reported that alpha-beta T cells came from several hundred expanded graft clones (about two months after transplant).

This CDR3 is built from 16 residues. CDR1 is SGHRS, CDR2 YFSETQ, per germline. The ends were cut back, 3 bases at V and 1 base at J, with 17 bases in the middle. This chain uses TRBV5-1 with TRBJ2-7; D may be TRBD2 (6 bases). The origin of this receptor is a male patient younger than 18 who had a stem cell transplant for acute lymphoblastic leukemia, so the T cells may come from the graft donor. This material consisted of PBMCs, mostly from graft donor cells, taken 180 days after TCRalphabeta/CD19-depleted stem cell transplant. The CDR3 DNA sequence: TGCGCCAGCAGCTGGTGGGCTAGCGCGCCTTCCTACGAGCAGTACTTC. Protein sequence: CASSWWASAPSYEQYF.